This T cell receptor (beta chain) is from a study of blood T cells in healthy people across ages. For the study at large: Template switching retrieved approximately one barcoded beta molecule for each two T cells. Study observations and caveats: More naive CD4+ cells and higher diversity marked long-lived donors relative to aged donors.

Germline values: CDR1 LNHNV, CDR2 YYDKDF (reference sequence). Trimming removed 4 bases from V and 10 bases from J, with 11 bases in between. The CDR3 loop spans 12 amino acids. With regard to this clonotype: Antigen specificity is unknown.

The second PCR ran about 6 to 11 cycles with a sample-barcoded 5' primer and J-beta primers. Each cDNA molecule was tagged by a template-switch adaptor that had 12 random nucleotides. No fewer than 3 million CDR3-containing paired-end reads came from each sample. TCRdb independently ran MiXCR on the 5' RACE reads; one entry per CDR3 protein. The table records roughly 2 million distinct CDR3 sequences, around 50% of them present only once. Material: blood. This TCR derives from a woman in her thirties or forties in good health. This chain links TRBV15 with TRBJ2-1, with D unclear. CDR3 nucleotide sequence: TGTGCCACCAGCACCGCCATACACGAGCAGTTCTTC. Amino acid sequence: CATSTAIHEQFF.